Detailed here is one TCR beta chain. Germline assignment: CDR1 DFQATT and CDR2 SNEGSKA (reference sequence). This CDR3 spans 13 amino acids. Blood was drawn once per donor, and each sample measured roughly 2.5 ml. After skipping T cell sorting, the authors isolated total RNA from whole blood. The data were obtained in a study of monozygotic twins with inflammatory bowel disease. UMIs that had a 6-nucleotide sample barcode were put in using template switching. TCRalpha and TCRbeta cDNA went through nested PCRs of roughly 15 and 9 cycles, two in total. From its re-call of the 5' RACE reads, TCRdb lists each CDR3 protein once, without DNA. The ten most abundant clones cover roughly 2.6% of a sample with more than 300,000 distinct CDR3 sequences.

The material sequenced was blood. This TCR was recovered from a human donor with ulcerative colitis or Crohn's disease, or a healthy co-twin of an affected twin (not recorded which). The chain links TRBV20-1 to TRBJ2-4. The chain's CDR3 is CSAHRPEKNMQYF.